The 31 T cell receptor beta chains given below trace back to one sample, sequenced in a study of identical twins. MiXCR was run by TCRdb on the 5' RACE reads, yielding one entry per CDR3 protein. The data hold hundreds of thousands of distinct CDR3 sequences, with over 12% observed a single time. The sequencing sample was made of memory (CD45RO+) T cells sorted from blood. Every receptor here comes from a woman aged 18-30 years in good health.

This clonotype showed up many times. V usage is TRBV9 and J usage is TRBJ2-5, with D perhaps TRBD2 (6 bases). The V gene's germline CDR1 is SGDLS and CDR2 YYNGEE. Trimming removed 4 bases at V and 5 bases at J, with 15 bases between. The CDR3 spans 14 residues. CDR3 bases: TGTGCCAGCAGCCCTCAGGGAAGCGGGGAGACCCAGTACTTC. Protein product: CASSPQGSGETQYF.

There are many counts of this clonotype. The CDR3 DNA sequence: TGTGCCAGCTCACCACCGACAGGACATCCCCATGGCTACACCTTC. Encoded protein: CASSPPTGHPHGYTF. The chain is built from TRBV18 and TRBJ1-2; D might be TRBD1 (6 bases). This CDR3 is built from 15 residues. Trimming pared 0 bases from V and 6 bases from J, leaving 14 bases between. CDR1 is KGHSH and CDR2 is LQKENI in the germline V gene. The variable domain in full, completed from reference TRBV18 and TRBJ1-2, reads NAGVMQNPRHLVRRRGQEARLRCSPMKGHSHVYWYRQLPEEGLKFMVYLQKENIIDESGMPKERFSAEFPKEGPSILRIQQVVRGDSAAYFCASSPPTGHPHGYTFGSGTRLTVV.

This clonotype was detected a few times. V and J are TRBV4-1 and TRBJ2-3, with 8 bases lining up with TRBD2. The CDR3 length is 20 residues. The junction had 16 bases not matched to a gene; V was cut back by 0 bases and J by 2 bases. The germline V gene has CDR1 MGHRA and CDR2 YSYEKL. For the CDR3, the DNA is TGCGCCAGCAGCCAAGATTGGGGTTTGGGAGCGGGGGTACCCACAGATACGCAGTATTTT. This translates into CASSQDWGLGAGVPTDTQYF.

The chain links TRBV3-1 to TRBJ2-5; TRBD1 agrees at 11 bases. Trimming took 0 bases from V and 4 from J; bases not matched to a gene: 7. This CDR3 spans 17 amino acids. The V gene's germline CDR1 is LGHDT and CDR2 YNNKEL (reference sequence). The CDR3 region has the DNA TGTGCCAGCAGCCAAGAAGAGGGGACAGGGGGAGGAGAGACCCAGTACTTC. Its protein product is CASSQEEGTGGGETQYF.

This clonotype was seen only a few times. The J gene is TRBJ2-2, the V gene TRBV30; 10 bases align to TRBD2. The germline V gene encodes CDR1 GTSNPN and CDR2 SVGIG (reference sequence). The CDR3 runs 17 residues. The V gene end was trimmed by 0 bases and the J gene end by 7 bases; junction bases not matched to a gene: 11. CDR3 DNA: TGTGCCTGGAGTGTACCCCCCAAACTAGCGGGAAGCGGGGAGCTGTTTTTT. Protein product: CAWSVPPKLAGSGELFF.

The J gene is TRBJ1-6, the V gene TRBV7-9; 8 positions agree with TRBD1. The trim removed 5 bases at V and 9 bases at J, leaving 9 bases unmatched. The CDR3 is 15 residues long. From germline, CDR1 is SEHNR and CDR2 FQNEAQ (reference sequence). The CDR3 here is CASSPHGDRPSPLHF. DNA for the CDR3: TGTGCCAGCAGCCCTCACGGGGACAGGCCTTCACCCCTCCACTTT.

This rearrangement joins TRBV6-5 to TRBJ2-1; D not certain. Germline V gives CDR1 MNHEY, CDR2 SVGAGI. V was clipped by 0 bases and J by 3 bases, with 12 bases between them. The CDR3 runs to 16 residues. CDR3 bases: TGTGCCAGCAGTTACTCGGTCGGCGCGGACTACAATGAGCAGTTCTTC. It is translated as CASSYSVGADYNEQFF.

This clonotype appeared many times. V usage is TRBV7-2 and J usage is TRBJ2-7; D might be TRBD1 or TRBD2, each matching 5 bases. Germline V gene lookup returns CDR1 SGHTA and CDR2 FQGNSA. Trimming cost V 1 base and J 3 bases, with 13 bases left between them. This CDR3 is built from 15 residues. The DNA of the CDR3 is TGTGCCAGCAGCTTAGGTGGAAGTGGGGGCTACGAGCAGTACTTC. Amino acid sequence: CASSLGGSGGYEQYF.

The chain combines TRBV7-8 with TRBJ2-7; 8 bases align to TRBD2. Germline lookup yields CDR1 SGHVS and CDR2 FQNEAQ. CDR3 length equals 16 residues. Trimming cost V 1 base and J 0 bases; bases outside gene matches: 5. The CDR3 here is CASSLVGAGGSYEQYF. DNA for the CDR3: TGTGCCAGCAGCTTAGTCGGTGCGGGGGGCTCCTACGAGCAGTACTTC.

V is TRBV19 and J is TRBJ2-3; D perhaps matches TRBD1 (6 bases). Trimming took 5 bases from V and 3 from J, leaving 18 bases between them. Germline V CDR1 and CDR2: LNHDA, SQIVND (reference sequence). This CDR3 spans 16 amino acids. The DNA of the CDR3 is TGTGCCAGTAGTCCAAACCTCGGCAGGGGAACAGATACGCAGTATTTT. As protein: CASSPNLGRGTDTQYF.

V gene TRBV12-3 or TRBV12-4 combines with J gene TRBJ2-5; D not resolved. The CDR3 covers 13 residues. Trimming shortened V by 3 bases and J by 7 bases, and 12 bases separated the two germline ends. CDR3 sequence reads: CASSFLAKGTQYF. CDR3 DNA sequence: TGTGCCAGCAGTTTCCTGGCCAAGGGGACCCAGTACTTC.

The chain has TRBV6-2 or TRBV6-3 and TRBJ2-7, with 8 bases matching TRBD2. The CDR3 contains 13 residues. CDR1 MNHEY and CDR2 SVGEGT come from the germline V gene. The V gene end was trimmed by 2 bases and the J gene end by 6 bases; junction bases not matched to a gene: 3. The CDR3 DNA reads as TGTGCCAGCAGTTACGTCGGGACTAGCGAGCAGTACTTC. This codes for CASSYVGTSEQYF.

This clonotype was detected only once. The CDR3 DNA reads as TGTGCCACCAGCAGAGAGCTCCAAGAGACCCAGTACTTC. This codes for CATSRELQETQYF. The gene calls are TRBV15 and TRBJ2-5; D is uncertain. Germline V gives CDR1 LNHNV, CDR2 YYDKDF (reference sequence). CDR3 length: 13 residues. V lost 0 bases and J 1 base, leaving 3 bases between the germline ends.

This clonotype was observed a few times. J is TRBJ1-4 and V is TRBV6-1, with D unresolved. Looked up from germline, CDR1 is MNHNS and CDR2 is SASEGT. Trimming took 3 bases from V and 0 from J, leaving 5 bases between them. CDR3 length: 14 residues. CDR3: CASSEGTTNEKLFF. Here the CDR3 DNA reads TGTGCCAGCAGTGAGGGAACAACTAATGAAAAACTGTTTTTT.

There are a few counts of this clonotype. The gene calls are TRBV20-1 and TRBJ1-4; D is ambiguous. The CDR3 has 13 amino acids. Trimming cost V 2 bases and J 10 bases, with 14 bases left between them. Germline V gene lookup returns CDR1 DFQATT and CDR2 SNEGSKA (reference sequence). The CDR3 spells CSARPTQKGKLFF. CDR3 DNA sequence: TGCAGTGCTAGACCGACCCAGAAGGGAAAACTGTTTTTT.

This clonotype was found a few times. CDR3 bases: TGCAGCGTTGAATCCCTAGTGGGGGCCTATGGCTACACCTTC. Translating gives CSVESLVGAYGYTF. V gene TRBV29-1 combines with J gene TRBJ1-2; D is possibly TRBD1 (6 bases). Per germline, CDR1 SQVTM and CDR2 ANQGSEA. The CDR3 totals 14 residues. V was pared by 2 bases and J by 4 bases, with 14 bases between.

This clonotype was recorded at least ten times. V usage is TRBV7-2 and J usage is TRBJ2-2; perhaps TRBD2 as D (5 bases). This CDR3 region has 14 residues. Germline loops: CDR1 SGHTA, CDR2 FQGNSA. V was clipped by 2 bases and J by 7 bases, with 11 bases between them. The CDR3 DNA reads as TGTGCCAGCAGCTTAAAAAGAAGCGGCGGGGAGCTGTTTTTT. Protein product: CASSLKRSGGELFF.

The table lists this clonotype with many counts. This chain links TRBV5-1 with TRBJ2-1, with 9 nucleotides matching TRBD2. The V segment lost 4 bases and the J segment 9 bases; nucleotides outside the gene matches: 14. There are 16 residues in the CDR3. Germline V gene lookup returns CDR1 SGHRS and CDR2 YFSETQ. CDR3 amino acids: CASSATGTSQIGEQFF. The CDR3 bases are TGCGCCAGCAGCGCCACCGGGACTAGCCAGATCGGTGAGCAGTTCTTC.

The chain employs TRBV12-3 or TRBV12-4 and TRBJ2-7; D ambiguous. The CDR3 spans 11 residues. Trimming left V 3 bases short and J 6 bases short, with 6 bases between. The CDR3 here is CASSFRREQYF. The CDR3 bases are TGTGCCAGCAGTTTCCGGCGCGAGCAGTACTTC.

V usage is TRBV24-1 and J usage is TRBJ2-1; 8 bases align to TRBD1. Germline V gene sequence: CDR1 KGHDR, CDR2 SFDVKD. The CDR3 runs 13 residues. V was clipped by 7 bases and J by 8 bases; unmatched bases: 6. CDR3 amino acids: CATSKSGGYEQFF. The CDR3 DNA sequence: TGTGCCACCAGCAAATCAGGGGGCTATGAGCAGTTCTTC.

This clonotype was picked up a small number of times. This rearrangement joins TRBV6-1 to TRBJ2-7; D gene uncertain. Germline-derived CDR1 and CDR2 are MNHNS and SASEGT. There are 12 residues in the CDR3. Between the trimmed V and J ends, which lost 7 bases and 0 bases, there was a span of 7 bases. The CDR3 here is CASNLHSYEQYF. CDR3 bases: TGTGCCAGCAACCTCCACTCCTACGAGCAGTACTTC.

This clonotype was seen more than once but under ten times. The chain carries TRBV20-1 and TRBJ2-5, with 7 bases lining up with TRBD1. Per germline, CDR1 DFQATT and CDR2 SNEGSKA (reference sequence). The CDR3 length is 11 residues. CDR3 DNA sequence: TGCATGACAGGGAACCAAGAGACCCAGTACTTC. Amino acid sequence: CMTGNQETQYF.

This clonotype was recorded at least ten times. The chain combines TRBV5-1 with TRBJ2-3, with TRBD2 matching 7 bases. Germline CDR1 reads SGHRS; CDR2 reads YFSETQ. J lost 9 bases, V lost 6 bases, and 16 bases had no gene match. The CDR3 covers 15 residues. In DNA form, the CDR3 reads TGCGCCAGCACCCCTGGAGGCGGGAGTAGAGAGACGCAGTATTTT. It yields the protein CASTPGGGSRETQYF.

The V and J genes are TRBV20-1 and TRBJ2-1; 10 positions match TRBD2. The CDR3 is 15 amino acids. The germline gives CDR1 DFQATT, CDR2 SNEGSKA (reference sequence). Germline trimming cut 6 bases from V and 5 bases from J; bases unmatched to any gene: 10. In DNA form, the CDR3 reads TGCAGTGCCATACTAGCGGGAAAACCCGACAATGAGCAGTTCTTC. The encoded protein is CSAILAGKPDNEQFF.

The gene calls are TRBV7-3 and TRBJ1-6; D gene ambiguous. The CDR3 is 13 residues long. The germline CDR1 and CDR2 sequences are SGHTA and FQGTGA. The V and J ends lost 0 bases and 10 bases respectively, with 7 bases between them. The CDR3 protein is CASSLTGGSPLHF. CDR3 nucleotides: TGTGCCAGCAGCTTAACGGGCGGCTCACCCCTCCACTTT.

There are many counts of this clonotype. The V call is TRBV4-3, the J call TRBJ1-5, with 7 positions matching TRBD1. This CDR3 comprises 15 residues. Germline CDR1 LGHNA, CDR2 YSLEER. The junction had 6 bases not matched to a gene; V was cut back by 0 bases and J by 7 bases. The CDR3, as DNA: TGCGCCAGCAGCCAAGAAAAACAGGGGTGGCAGCCCCAGCATTTT. It encodes CASSQEKQGWQPQHF.

A few counts support this clonotype. The V and J genes are TRBV7-2 and TRBJ2-7, with D maybe TRBD1 (5 bases). Trimming pared 3 bases from V and 3 bases from J, leaving 15 bases between. This CDR3 is built from 15 residues. Germline V gene sequence: CDR1 SGHTA, CDR2 FQGNSA. CDR3 in amino acids: CASSFLGRTSYEQYF. CDR3 bases: TGTGCCAGCAGCTTTCTGGGGCGGACGAGCTACGAGCAGTACTTC.

This clonotype was seen more than once but under ten times. The chain recombines TRBV27 with TRBJ1-4; D gene uncertain. The V end lost 7 bases, the J end lost 3 bases, and 18 bases lay between the germline ends. The germline V gene has CDR1 MNHEY and CDR2 SMNVEV (reference sequence). The CDR3 loop spans 16 amino acids. DNA for the CDR3: TGTGCCAGCACCTTTTCCTTTGCGGGGTCTAATGAAAAACTGTTTTTT. Translation: CASTFSFAGSNEKLFF.

Regarding this clonotype: A much larger clonotype is one base distant, so this may be a read error. This rearrangement joins TRBV25-1 to TRBJ2-5; D possibly corresponds to TRBD2 (6 bases). This CDR3 has 15 residues. CDR1 is MGHDK and CDR2 is SYGVNS in the germline V gene. In nucleotides, the CDR3 is TGTGCCAGAAGTGAATGGGGGACTTACCAAGAGACCCAGTACTTC. This sequence encodes CARSEWGTYQETQYF.

This clonotype was seen only a few times. The chain joins TRBV6-1 to TRBJ2-2; maybe TRBD2 (7 bases). The CDR3 extends over 17 amino acids. Trimming cost V 8 bases and J 1 base, with 20 bases left between them. CDR1 and CDR2 (germline): MNHNS, SASEGT. In nucleotides, the CDR3 is TGTGCCAGCTGCCCGCGGTCCGGGGGGCGGAACACCGGGGAGCTGTTTTTT. It encodes CASCPRSGGRNTGELFF.

This chain uses TRBV10-3 with TRBJ2-6, with D hard to call. Germline CDR1 and CDR2: ENHRY and SYGVKD. This CDR3 region has 16 residues. V lost 6 bases to trimming and J lost 0 bases, with 12 bases between them. The CDR3 loop reads CAIRSLQVSGANVLTF. CDR3 sequence (DNA): TGTGCCATCAGATCGCTTCAGGTCTCTGGGGCCAACGTCCTGACTTTC.